This TCR beta chain emerged from a study of blood T cell repertoires in COVID-19. Study overall: Nucleic acid was either cDNA or gDNA, and it came from T cells, B-cell-depleted T cells, or PBMCs.

Per the original data handling: Estimation of nucleated cell counts was performed using reference gene primer amplification. The method was immunoSEQ multiplex PCR; TCRdb's version includes in-frame clones alone and lacks a portion of them. That table is the source of V, J and clone size, and D and trimming were worked out from the DNA. The table has over 400,000 clones, 85% to 90% seen once. The CDR3 is made up of 17 amino acids. Losses at the gene ends were 7 bases for V and 7 bases for J; bases not matched to a gene: 18. Germline CDR1 LNHDA, CDR2 SQIVND (reference sequence). Material for sequencing was peripheral blood. The chain is built from TRBV19 and TRBJ2-7; 11 positions agree with TRBD2. This receptor was obtained from a woman aged 45-65 years with COVID-19, enrolled during active disease. The CDR3 DNA follows: TGTGCCAGTAACTTAAGGGGGGGACTAGCGGATCTACGGGAGCAGTACTTC. Translated, it gives CASNLRGGLADLREQYF.